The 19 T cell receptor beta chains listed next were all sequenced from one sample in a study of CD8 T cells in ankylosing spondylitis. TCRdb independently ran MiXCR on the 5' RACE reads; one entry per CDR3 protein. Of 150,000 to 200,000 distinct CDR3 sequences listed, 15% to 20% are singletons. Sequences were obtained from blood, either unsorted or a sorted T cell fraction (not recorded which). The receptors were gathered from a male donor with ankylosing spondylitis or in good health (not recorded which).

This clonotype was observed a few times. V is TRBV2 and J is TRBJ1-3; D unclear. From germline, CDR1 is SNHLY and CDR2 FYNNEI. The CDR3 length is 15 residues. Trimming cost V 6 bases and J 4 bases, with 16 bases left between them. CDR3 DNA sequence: TGTGCCAGCAGGAGTCCCTGGAACCCCGGAAACACCATATATTTT. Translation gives CASRSPWNPGNTIYF.

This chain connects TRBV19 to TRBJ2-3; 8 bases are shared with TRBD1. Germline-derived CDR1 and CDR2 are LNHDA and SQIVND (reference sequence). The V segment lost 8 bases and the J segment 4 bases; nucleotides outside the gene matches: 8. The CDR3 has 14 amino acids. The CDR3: CASATGAGPDTQYF. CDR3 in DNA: TGTGCCAGTGCGACAGGGGCCGGCCCAGATACGCAGTATTTT.

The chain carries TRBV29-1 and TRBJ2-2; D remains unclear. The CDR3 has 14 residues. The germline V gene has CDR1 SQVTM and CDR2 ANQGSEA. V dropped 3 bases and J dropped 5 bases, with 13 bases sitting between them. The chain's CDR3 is CSVEGTRRTGELFF. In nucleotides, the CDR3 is TGCAGCGTTGAGGGCACAAGAAGGACCGGGGAGCTGTTTTTT.

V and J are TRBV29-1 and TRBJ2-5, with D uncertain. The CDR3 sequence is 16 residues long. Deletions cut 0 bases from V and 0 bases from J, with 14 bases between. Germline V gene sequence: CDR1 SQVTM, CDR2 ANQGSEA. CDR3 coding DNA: TGCAGCGTTGAAGATGGGCACCTGGGGTACCAAGAGACCCAGTACTTC. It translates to CSVEDGHLGYQETQYF.

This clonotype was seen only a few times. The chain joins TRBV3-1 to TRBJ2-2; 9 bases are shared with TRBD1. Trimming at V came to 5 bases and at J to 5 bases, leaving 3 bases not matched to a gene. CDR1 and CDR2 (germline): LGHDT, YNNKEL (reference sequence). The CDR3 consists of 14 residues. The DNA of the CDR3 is TGTGCCAGCAGCGCCGGGACAGGGACCGGGGAGCTGTTTTTT. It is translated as CASSAGTGTGELFF.

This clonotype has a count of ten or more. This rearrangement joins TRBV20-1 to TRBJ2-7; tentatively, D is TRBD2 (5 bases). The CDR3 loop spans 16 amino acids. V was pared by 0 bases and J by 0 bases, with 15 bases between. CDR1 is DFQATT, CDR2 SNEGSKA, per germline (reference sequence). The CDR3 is CSARDLGSVSSYEQYF. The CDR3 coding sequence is TGCAGTGCTAGAGATCTGGGTAGCGTGAGCTCCTACGAGCAGTACTTC.

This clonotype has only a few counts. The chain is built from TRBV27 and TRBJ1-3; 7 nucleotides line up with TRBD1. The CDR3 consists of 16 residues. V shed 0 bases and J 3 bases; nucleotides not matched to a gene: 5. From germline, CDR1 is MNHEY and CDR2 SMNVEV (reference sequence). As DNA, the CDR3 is TGTGCCAGCAGTTTATCAGGGGGCAATCTTGGAAACACCATATATTTT. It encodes CASSLSGGNLGNTIYF.

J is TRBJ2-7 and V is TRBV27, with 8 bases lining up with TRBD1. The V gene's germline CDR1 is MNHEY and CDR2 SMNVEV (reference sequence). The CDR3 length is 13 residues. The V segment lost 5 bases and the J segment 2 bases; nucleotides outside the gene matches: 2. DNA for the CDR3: TGTGCCAGCAGTCCGGACAGGGCCTACGAGCAGTACTTC. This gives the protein CASSPDRAYEQYF.

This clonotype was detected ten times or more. This chain's CDR3 is CASSVTPTSSYEQYF. The CDR3 DNA reads TGTGCCAGCAGCGTAACCCCGACTAGTTCCTACGAGCAGTACTTC. The chain has TRBV9 and TRBJ2-7, with D possibly being TRBD2 (6 bases). Germline CDR1 and CDR2: SGDLS and YYNGEE. V was pared by 1 base and J by 1 base, with 12 bases between. The CDR3 sequence is 15 residues long.

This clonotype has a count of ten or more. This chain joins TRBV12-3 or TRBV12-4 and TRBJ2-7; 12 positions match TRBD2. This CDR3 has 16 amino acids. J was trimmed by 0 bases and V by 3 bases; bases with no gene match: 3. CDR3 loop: CASSLTSGSFSYEQYF. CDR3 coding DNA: TGTGCCAGCAGTTTGACTAGCGGGAGTTTCTCCTACGAGCAGTACTTC.

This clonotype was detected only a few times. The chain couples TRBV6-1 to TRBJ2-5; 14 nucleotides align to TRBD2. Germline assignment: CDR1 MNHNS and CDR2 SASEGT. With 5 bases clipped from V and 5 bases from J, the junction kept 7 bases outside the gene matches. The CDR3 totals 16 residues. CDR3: CASSRGLAGGGETQYF. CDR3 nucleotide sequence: TGTGCCAGCAGTCGTGGACTAGCGGGAGGAGGGGAGACCCAGTACTTC.

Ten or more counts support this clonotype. In nucleotides, the CDR3 is TGCGCCAGCAGCTCGCGTATCACAGAGAACACTGAAGCTTTCTTT. Amino acids: CASSSRITENTEAFF. The chain links TRBV5-1 to TRBJ1-1, with D hard to call. Trimming left V 3 bases short and J 1 base short, with 13 bases between. Germline-derived CDR1 and CDR2 are SGHRS and YFSETQ. This CDR3 has 15 amino acids.

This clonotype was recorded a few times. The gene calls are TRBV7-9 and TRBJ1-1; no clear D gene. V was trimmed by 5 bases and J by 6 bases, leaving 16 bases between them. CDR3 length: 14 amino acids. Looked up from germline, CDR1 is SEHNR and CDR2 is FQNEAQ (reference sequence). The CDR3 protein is CASSPAVLRAEAFF. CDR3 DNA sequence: TGTGCCAGCAGCCCAGCAGTATTGAGGGCTGAAGCTTTCTTT. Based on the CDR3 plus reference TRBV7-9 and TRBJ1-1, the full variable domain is DTGVSQNPRHKITKRGQNVTFRCDPISEHNRLYWYRQTLGQGPEFLTYFQNEAQLEKSRLLSDRFSAERPKGSFSTLEIQRTEQGDSAMYLCASSPAVLRAEAFFGQGTRLTVV.

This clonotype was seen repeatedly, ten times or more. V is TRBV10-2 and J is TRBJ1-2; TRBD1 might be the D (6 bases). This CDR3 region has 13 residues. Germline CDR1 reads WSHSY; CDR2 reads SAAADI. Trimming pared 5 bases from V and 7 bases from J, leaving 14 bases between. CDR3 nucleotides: TGCGCCAGCAGTTACTTACAGGGAACTGGCTACACCTTC. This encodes CASSYLQGTGYTF.

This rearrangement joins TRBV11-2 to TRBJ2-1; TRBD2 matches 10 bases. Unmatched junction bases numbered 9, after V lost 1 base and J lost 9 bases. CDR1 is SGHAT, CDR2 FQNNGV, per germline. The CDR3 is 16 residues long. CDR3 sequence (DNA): TGTGCCAGCAGCTTAGGCGGGCTAGCGGGAGCAGCTGAGCAGTTCTTC. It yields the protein CASSLGGLAGAAEQFF.

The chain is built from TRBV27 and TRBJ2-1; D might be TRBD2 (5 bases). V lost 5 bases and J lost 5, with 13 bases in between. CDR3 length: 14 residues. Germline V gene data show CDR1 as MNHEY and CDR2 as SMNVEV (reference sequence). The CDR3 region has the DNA TGTGCCAGCAGTCCCCTAATTAGCGACAATGAGCAGTTCTTC. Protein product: CASSPLISDNEQFF.

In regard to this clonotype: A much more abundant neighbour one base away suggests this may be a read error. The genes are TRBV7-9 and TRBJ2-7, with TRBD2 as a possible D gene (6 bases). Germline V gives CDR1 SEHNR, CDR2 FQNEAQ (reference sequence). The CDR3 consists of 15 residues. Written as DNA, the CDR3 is TGTGCCAGCAGCTTAGCCCCGGGGGTCTCCTACGAGCAGTGCTTC. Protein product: CASSLAPGVSYEQCF.

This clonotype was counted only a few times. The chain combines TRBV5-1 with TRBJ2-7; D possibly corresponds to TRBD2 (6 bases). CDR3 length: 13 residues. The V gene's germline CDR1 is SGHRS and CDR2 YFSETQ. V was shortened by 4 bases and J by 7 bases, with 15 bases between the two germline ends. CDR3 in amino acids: CASSGGLLPEQYF. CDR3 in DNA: TGCGCCAGCAGCGGCGGACTACTACCAGAGCAGTACTTC.

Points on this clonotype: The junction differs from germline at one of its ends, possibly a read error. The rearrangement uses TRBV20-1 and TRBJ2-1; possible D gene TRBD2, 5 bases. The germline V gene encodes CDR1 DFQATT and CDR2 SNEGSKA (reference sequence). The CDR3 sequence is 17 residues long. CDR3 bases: TGCTGTGCTAGAGCTCCCGCTTCGGGAACGTTTCGCAATGAGCAGTTCTTC. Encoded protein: CCARAPASGTFRNEQFF.